The clone carrying this T cell receptor (beta chain) has more than one count but fewer than ten. Some clones are missing from TCRdb's copy, which holds only in-frame ones; the method was immunoSEQ multiplex PCR. The sample includes under 200,000 clones, roughly 80% of them seen just once. Trimming pared 0 bases from V and 4 bases from J, leaving 12 bases between. Looked up from germline, CDR1 is SQVTM and CDR2 is ANQGSEA. The CDR3 is 14 residues long. The data originate from a study of blood T cell repertoires in COVID-19. Study context: Material from acute and convalescent COVID-19 was sourced from the United States, Italy and Spain.

The sample consisted of peripheral blood. V usage is TRBV29-1 and J usage is TRBJ1-2; no firm D call. This TCR derives from a woman between 40 and 50 years old with acute or convalescent COVID-19. CDR3 sequence reads: CSVEEDEGVYGYTF. CDR3 in DNA: TGCAGCGTTGAAGAGGATGAGGGAGTCTATGGCTACACCTTC. Full variable domain (remainder filled in from reference TRBV29-1 and TRBJ1-2): SAVISQKPSRDICQRGTSLTIQCQVDSQVTMMFWYRQQPGQSLTLIATANQGSEATYESGFVIDKFPISRPNLTFSTLTVSNMSPEDSSIYLCSVEEDEGVYGYTFGSGTRLTVV.